The 12 T cell receptor beta chains below come from one sample, sequenced in a study of blood T cell repertoires in COVID-19. Clones were sequenced by immunoSEQ multiplex PCR, and TCRdb holds only the in-frame ones, with some missing. This sample carries 75,000 to 90,000 clones, less than 95% of them seen once, and the ten largest clones take over 6.5%. The specimen sequenced was peripheral blood. The receptors derive from a man younger than 35 with COVID-19, enrolled during active disease.

The chain joins TRBV11-2 to TRBJ2-7; 8 bases line up with TRBD2. Germline loops: CDR1 SGHAT, CDR2 FQNNGV. Trimming cost V 5 bases and J 0 bases; bases outside gene matches: 3. The CDR3 is made up of 14 amino acids. This chain's CDR3 is CASSLSGSSYEQYF. The CDR3 DNA reads TGTGCCAGCAGCCTCAGCGGGAGCTCCTACGAGCAGTACTTC.

The chain carries TRBV7-3 and TRBJ2-2; D remains unclear. Germline CDR1 and CDR2: SGHTA and FQGTGA. With 5 bases removed from V and 3 bases from J, the gap between germline ends came to 4 bases. CDR3 length equals 12 residues. The CDR3 reads CASSLHTGELFF. CDR3 coding DNA: TGTGCCAGCAGCCTCCACACCGGGGAGCTGTTTTTT.

This chain uses TRBV19 with TRBJ1-4; D gene uncertain. The CDR3 sequence is 15 residues long. Between the trimmed V and J ends, which lost 5 bases and 0 bases, there was a span of 10 bases. From germline, CDR1 is LNHDA and CDR2 SQIVND (reference sequence). CDR3 bases: TGTGCCAGTAGTCCAACCCACTCAACTAATGAAAAACTGTTTTTT. Its protein product is CASSPTHSTNEKLFF.

This clone has only one observation. The V call is TRBV13, the J call TRBJ2-5, with TRBD2 as a possible D gene (5 bases). The CDR3 contains 16 residues. Trimming took 1 base from V and 1 from J, leaving 13 bases between them. CDR1 and CDR2 from the germline V gene are PRHDT and FYEKMQ (reference sequence). The DNA for the CDR3 is TGTGCCAGCAGCTTAGATTATAGAAGCGGCCAAGAGACCCAGTACTTC. Translating gives CASSLDYRSGQETQYF.

This chain links TRBV6-2 or TRBV6-3 with TRBJ2-3, with TRBD2 identical over 12 bases. V shed 4 bases and J 6 bases; nucleotides not matched to a gene: 20. The CDR3 has 20 amino acids. CDR1 and CDR2 (germline): MNHEY, SVGEGT. The DNA for the CDR3 is TGTGCCAGCAGTTTTTTTAGTCCGGTCCTAGCGGGAGGGCCCAGGGATACGCAGTATTTT. This translates into CASSFFSPVLAGGPRDTQYF.

The chain recombines TRBV5-1 with TRBJ2-7; D uncertain. Per the germline V gene, CDR1 is SGHRS and CDR2 is YFSETQ. V lost 4 bases and J lost 5, with 7 bases in between. This CDR3 contains 11 residues. This CDR3 is CASSLIHEQYF. The CDR3 DNA is TGCGCCAGCAGCCTTATCCACGAGCAGTACTTC.

The chain couples TRBV3-1 (or the pseudogene TRBV3-2) to TRBJ2-5; TRBD2 is a possible D gene (6 bases). In germline, CDR1 is LGHDT, CDR2 YNNKEL (reference sequence). CDR3 length: 16 amino acids. The V and J ends lost 0 bases and 1 base respectively, with 12 bases between them. This CDR3 reads CASSQDWGEAQETQYF. The CDR3 coding sequence is TGTGCCAGCAGCCAAGATTGGGGGGAGGCCCAAGAGACCCAGTACTTC.

The gene calls are TRBV24-1 and TRBJ2-2, with 11 bases fitting TRBD1. After removal of 7 bases from V and 7 bases from J, the junction contained 13 bases not matched to a gene. Germline V gene sequence: CDR1 KGHDR, CDR2 SFDVKD. The CDR3 totals 17 residues. CDR3 DNA sequence: TGTGCCACCAGGAATAAAACCGGGACAGGGGGAGTCGGGGAGCTGTTTTTT. Translation gives CATRNKTGTGGVGELFF.

The chain has TRBV2 and TRBJ2-5; TRBD1 agrees at 8 bases. The CDR3 spans 15 residues. The germline CDR1 and CDR2 sequences are SNHLY and FYNNEI. V shed 1 base and J 1 base; nucleotides not matched to a gene: 2. CDR3 in amino acids: CASSEDRGFQETQYF. The CDR3 nucleotides are TGTGCCAGCAGTGAAGACAGGGGGTTCCAAGAGACCCAGTACTTC. Variable domain in full (rest from reference TRBV2 and TRBJ2-5): EPEVTQTPSHQVTQMGQEVILRCVPISNHLYFYWYRQILGQKVEFLVSFYNNEISEKSEIFDDQFSVERPDGSNFTLKIRSTKLEDSAMYFCASSEDRGFQETQYFGPGTRLLVL.

V usage is TRBV9 and J usage is TRBJ2-1, with D perhaps matching TRBD1 (5 bases). Germline V gives CDR1 SGDLS, CDR2 YYNGEE. The CDR3 is 13 residues long. The V and J ends lost 1 base and 9 bases respectively, with 11 bases between them. In nucleotides, the CDR3 is TGTGCCAGCAGCGTAACAGGTACAAGTGAGCAGTTCTTC. The encoded protein is CASSVTGTSEQFF. Full variable domain (missing parts from reference TRBV9 and TRBJ2-1): DSGVTQTPKHLITATGQRVTLRCSPRSGDLSVYWYQQSLDQGLQFLIQYYNGEERAKGNILERFSAQQFPDLHSELNLSSLELGDSALYFCASSVTGTSEQFFGPGTRLTVL.

J is TRBJ2-7 and V is TRBV13; TRBD1 matches 8 bases. Germline assignment: CDR1 PRHDT and CDR2 FYEKMQ (reference sequence). The CDR3 spans 12 residues. The ends lost 5 bases at V and 6 bases at J; junction bases unmatched: 3. The CDR3, as DNA: TGTGCCAGCAGCAAGCAGGGGGCCGAGCAGTACTTC. Its protein is CASSKQGAEQYF. Variable domain in full (rest from reference TRBV13 and TRBJ2-7): AAGVIQSPRHLIKEKRETATLKCYPIPRHDTVYWYQQGPGQDPQFLISFYEKMQSDKGSIPDRFSAQQFSDYHSELNMSSLELGDSALYFCASSKQGAEQYFGPGTRLTVT.

This CDR3 is CASSTDRGSGNTIYF. The CDR3 DNA sequence: TGTGCCAGCAGCACCGACAGGGGCTCTGGAAACACCATATATTTT. V and J are TRBV7-9 and TRBJ1-3, with TRBD1 matching 8 bases. The CDR3 is 15 residues long. Unmatched junction bases numbered 3, after V lost 5 bases and J lost 0 bases. Looked up from germline, CDR1 is SEHNR and CDR2 is FQNEAQ (reference sequence).